This T cell receptor (beta chain) was retrieved from a study of blood T cell repertoires in COVID-19. Study background: There were acute and convalescent COVID-19 samples, and they came from the United States, Italy and Spain. The analysed material was cDNA or gDNA that came from T cells, B-cell-depleted T cells, or PBMCs.

Germline assignment: CDR1 GTSNPN and CDR2 SVGIG (reference sequence). The V end lost 3 bases, the J end lost 0 bases, and 2 bases lay between the germline ends. This CDR3 has 12 amino acids. Authors' methods: Nucleated cell counts were estimated from reference gene primer amplification. The protocol was immunoSEQ multiplex PCR, while the TCRdb copy is restricted to in-frame clones and leaves out a portion. Clone size and V and J calls were adopted from that table, with D and trimming inferred from the DNA. In the table there are some 170,000 clones, around 84% of which are singletons. The chain joins TRBV30 to TRBJ2-2; D remains ambiguous. The source is a man aged 40-49 years with acute or convalescent COVID-19. The sample consisted of peripheral blood. CDR3 nucleotide sequence: TGTGCCTGGAGCTCGAACACCGGGGAGCTGTTTTTT. This encodes CAWSSNTGELFF.